The 20 T cell receptor beta chains in this list originate from one sample, sequenced in a study of tissue T cells after allogeneic stem cell transplantation. Sequenced by immunoSEQ multiplex PCR; TCRdb stores in-frame clones only, minus some. The top ten hold 20% to 30% of the sample, which has 9,700 or so clones, just over 65% seen once. Specimen: tissue from the stomach, collected at autopsy. The receptors derive from a male donor aged 60 or over with lung cancer.

The chain has TRBV18 and TRBJ2-1; 7 bases are shared with TRBD1. The CDR3 covers 17 residues. V shed 2 bases and J 10 bases; nucleotides not matched to a gene: 17. Germline V gene lookup returns CDR1 KGHSH and CDR2 LQKENI. The CDR3 loop is CASSPAGTAVRYSEQFF. In DNA form, the CDR3 reads TGTGCCAGCTCACCAGCTGGGACAGCTGTCCGGTACAGCGAGCAGTTCTTC.

This clone turned up a few times. This CDR3 is CASSLGTGRNQPQHF. Written as DNA, the CDR3 is TGTGCCAGCTCACTCGGGACAGGGAGGAATCAGCCCCAGCATTTT. J is TRBJ1-5 and V is TRBV18; 9 nucleotides match TRBD1. Germline CDR1 and CDR2: KGHSH and LQKENI. J gave up 4 bases and V 4 bases, and 5 bases lay outside the gene matches. The CDR3 is made up of 15 amino acids.

The chain is built from TRBV12-5 and TRBJ1-6, with a possible D match to TRBD1 (5 bases). V lost 6 bases and J 6 bases, leaving 15 bases between the germline ends. CDR3 size: 15 residues. Germline V gene data show CDR1 as LGHNT and CDR2 as FRNRAP. The CDR3 sequence is CASGFSGRFNSPLHF. The CDR3 DNA follows: TGTGCTAGTGGATTCTCGGGACGGTTTAATTCACCCCTCCACTTT.

This clone has just a few counts. The V and J genes are TRBV5-5 and TRBJ2-1; D is ambiguous. There are 13 residues in the CDR3. The germline CDR1 and CDR2 sequences are SGHKS and YYEKEE (reference sequence). V lost 0 bases and J 7 bases, leaving 8 bases between the germline ends. The CDR3 sequence is CASSLGLKNEQFF. In DNA, the CDR3 is TGTGCCAGCAGCTTGGGGCTGAAGAATGAGCAGTTCTTC.

This clone is medium-sized. This chain connects TRBV5-1 to TRBJ2-7; 9 bases are shared with TRBD1. J lost 3 bases, V lost 0 bases, and 7 bases had no gene match. This CDR3 region has 16 residues. In germline, CDR1 is SGHRS, CDR2 YFSETQ. Here the CDR3 reads CASSLDPTGGFYEQYF. The CDR3 DNA is TGCGCCAGCAGCTTGGACCCGACAGGGGGGTTCTACGAGCAGTACTTC.

CDR3 bases: TGTGCCAGCAGCGGCAGGGCGGCGTCGGGCTACACCTTC. Amino acid sequence: CASSGRAASGYTF. This sequence joins TRBV2 and TRBJ1-2, with D perhaps TRBD1 (5 bases). Looked up from germline, CDR1 is SNHLY and CDR2 is FYNNEI. The CDR3 sequence is 13 residues long. V was trimmed by 6 bases and J by 8 bases, leaving 16 bases between them.

The chain joins TRBV5-1 to TRBJ1-6; 11 bases map to TRBD1. Germline CDR1 SGHRS, CDR2 YFSETQ. This CDR3 spans 18 amino acids. V lost 4 bases and J lost 8; bases outside the gene matches: 14. CDR3 in amino acids: CASSPTYTGQGAYSPLHF. CDR3 in DNA: TGCGCCAGCAGCCCCACCTACACAGGACAGGGGGCATATTCACCCCTCCACTTT. The full variable domain, its missing parts supplied by reference TRBV5-1 and TRBJ1-6, is KAGVTQTPRYLIKTRGQQVTLSCSPISGHRSVSWYQQTPGQGLQFLFEYFSETQRNKGNFPGRFSGRQFSNSRSEMNVSTLELGDSALYLCASSPTYTGQGAYSPLHFGNGTRLTVT.

The V call is TRBV5-5, the J call TRBJ2-3, with D possibly being TRBD2 (6 bases). CDR3 length: 16 amino acids. Deletions cut 0 bases from V and 6 bases from J, with 17 bases between. Germline V gives CDR1 SGHKS, CDR2 YYEKEE (reference sequence). CDR3 residues: CASSLETGGMGDTQYF. CDR3 nucleotides: TGTGCCAGCAGCTTGGAAACAGGCGGGATGGGGGATACGCAGTATTTT.

This clone was seen a few times. This chain uses TRBV9 with TRBJ2-3; D ambiguous. The CDR3 totals 16 residues. V lost 0 bases, J lost 1 base, and 12 bases lay in between. Germline V CDR1 and CDR2: SGDLS, YYNGEE. This CDR3 reads CASSVELGQRTDTQYF. Written as DNA, the CDR3 is TGTGCCAGCAGCGTAGAGCTAGGGCAGCGCACAGATACGCAGTATTTT.

The chain has TRBV6-1 and TRBJ2-3; D is perhaps TRBD1 (6 bases). Germline-derived CDR1 and CDR2 are MNHNS and SASEGT. V lost 3 bases, J lost 2 bases, and 9 bases lay in between. This CDR3 is 14 amino acids long. The CDR3 here is CASSDLGATDTQYF. The CDR3 DNA is TGTGCCAGCAGTGATTTGGGGGCCACAGATACGCAGTATTTT.

The chain couples TRBV27 to TRBJ2-1, with 9 nucleotides matching TRBD2. The germline V gene has CDR1 MNHEY and CDR2 SMNVEV (reference sequence). The CDR3 is 13 residues long. J lost 4 bases, V lost 7 bases, and 2 bases had no gene match. In DNA form, the CDR3 reads TGTGCCAGCAAGCGGGGGGTATACAATGAGCAGTTCTTC. Its protein product is CASKRGVYNEQFF.

This chain connects TRBV18 to TRBJ1-1, with D possibly being TRBD1 (5 bases). Deletions cut 4 bases from V and 0 bases from J, with 9 bases between. Germline assignment: CDR1 KGHSH and CDR2 LQKENI. CDR3 size: 14 residues. The CDR3 DNA is TGTGCCAGCTCACGGACGGACATGAACACTGAAGCTTTCTTT. It is translated as CASSRTDMNTEAFF.

The count of this clone is one. The rearrangement uses TRBV7-3 and TRBJ2-2; D is unclear. Germline assignment: CDR1 SGHTA and CDR2 FQGTGA. The length of the CDR3 is 15 residues. The V end was cut by 5 bases, the J end by 0 bases, with 10 bases between. This chain's CDR3 is CASSPQRSNTGELFF. CDR3 DNA sequence: TGTGCCAGCAGCCCCCAGCGATCGAACACCGGGGAGCTGTTTTTT.

V gene TRBV28 combines with J gene TRBJ2-3, with 7 bases identical to TRBD1. V trimming: 3 bases; J trimming: 2 bases; junction bases outside the gene matches: 5. The CDR3 totals 15 residues. Per the germline V gene, CDR1 is MDHEN and CDR2 is SYDVKM. The chain's CDR3 is CASSFTRGYTDTQYF. In nucleotides, the CDR3 is TGTGCCAGCAGTTTTACCAGGGGGTACACAGATACGCAGTATTTT. The variable domain in full, with the rest retrieved from reference TRBV28 and TRBJ2-3, is DVKVTQSSRYLVKRTGEKVFLECVQDMDHENMFWYRQDPGLGLRLIYFSYDVKMKEKGDIPEGYSVSREKKERFSLILESASTNQTSMYLCASSFTRGYTDTQYFGPGTRLTVL.

V is TRBV5-6 and J is TRBJ1-5, with D unresolved. Trimming removed 0 bases from V and 0 bases from J, with 4 bases in between. The CDR3 length is 14 residues. Germline V CDR1 and CDR2: SGHDT, YYEEEE. The CDR3 DNA reads as TGTGCCAGCAGCTTGGGATATAGCAATCAGCCCCAGCATTTT. Its translation: CASSLGYSNQPQHF.

This clone counts as large. The V call is TRBV6-6, the J call TRBJ2-1; 8 nucleotides match TRBD2. The ends lost 6 bases at V and 8 bases at J; junction bases unmatched: 12. This CDR3 is 15 amino acids long. Germline V CDR1 and CDR2: MNHNY, SVGAGI (reference sequence). CDR3 protein: CASRQGLARGHEQFF. For the CDR3, the DNA is TGTGCCAGCAGACAAGGACTAGCTAGGGGCCATGAGCAGTTCTTC.

The chain links TRBV6-2 or TRBV6-3 to TRBJ2-1; D remains ambiguous. The V and J ends lost 2 bases and 6 bases respectively, with 14 bases between them. The CDR3 runs 15 residues. Germline-derived CDR1 and CDR2 are MNHEY and SVGEGT. The CDR3 DNA reads as TGTGCCAGCAGTTACCCAGCCCTCGTCGTCAATGAGCAGTTCTTC. Translating gives CASSYPALVVNEQFF.

The chain links TRBV24-1 to TRBJ2-3; 8 bases line up with TRBD1. The CDR3 is 14 amino acids. Trimming took 7 bases from V and 4 from J; bases not matched to a gene: 6. From germline, CDR1 is KGHDR and CDR2 SFDVKD. The CDR3 is CATSIGTGADTQYF. The CDR3 DNA is TGTGCCACCAGCATCGGGACAGGTGCAGATACGCAGTATTTT.

The V call is TRBV30, the J call TRBJ2-1; no firm D call. Germline V gene lookup returns CDR1 GTSNPN and CDR2 SVGIG (reference sequence). The CDR3 length is 13 residues. The V end lost 2 bases, the J end lost 4 bases, and 9 bases lay between the germline ends. The DNA of the CDR3 is TGTGCCTGGAGTAGCCGTCCTTACAATGAGCAGTTCTTC. Translated, it gives CAWSSRPYNEQFF.

By sample fraction, this clone is medium-sized. The chain recombines TRBV5-6 with TRBJ1-5; D is ambiguous. This CDR3 has 15 amino acids. Germline values: CDR1 SGHDT, CDR2 YYEEEE. V lost 5 bases and J 2 bases, leaving 14 bases between the germline ends. The CDR3 loop reads CASSSLMRGNQPQHF. In nucleotides, the CDR3 is TGTGCCAGCAGTTCACTAATGAGGGGCAATCAGCCCCAGCATTTT.